These T cell receptor beta chains were read from a single sample in a study of control samples from healthy donors and cancer patients. The data were produced by immunoSEQ multiplex PCR, yet TCRdb's version contains in-frame clones alone and is incomplete. Of about 130,000 clones in the sample, over 80% were seen once. Source material: PBMCs. The receptors stem from an elderly man with head and neck cancer. CDR3s include the opening cysteine and the closing phenylalanine or tryptophan. D genes are given only for firm matches. A clone size is listed for some rows: how often the clone was seen (once, few, many), or a class if it is expanded.

V	size	J	D	CDR3	DNA
TRBV7-2	NA	TRBJ2-1	TRBD1	CASSLGPDREEFF	TGTGCCAGCAGCTTAGGCCCGGACAGGGAGGAGTTCTTC
TRBV5-1	NA	TRBJ1-2	NA	CASSLGFLGGGYGYTF	TGCGCCAGCAGCCTTGGCTTCCTAGGAGGGGGCTATGGCTACACCTTC
TRBV18	NA	TRBJ1-2	NA	CASSPNSPTVDNYGYTF	TGTGCCAGCTCACCAAATTCCCCCACCGTGGATAACTATGGCTACACCTTC
TRBV2	NA	TRBJ1-1	NA	CASSWEGNTEAFF	TGTGCCAGCAGTTGGGAAGGGAACACTGAAGCTTTCTTT
TRBV4-2	NA	TRBJ2-7	NA	CASSPGDEQYF	TGTGCCAGCAGCCCCGGAGACGAGCAGTACTTC
TRBV7-9	NA	TRBJ2-3	NA	CASTTGTFVDTDTQYF	TGTGCCAGCACCACAGGGACGTTTGTCGACACAGATACGCAGTATTTT
TRBV30	NA	TRBJ2-5	NA	CAWSILRGQETQYF	TGTGCCTGGAGTATTTTAAGGGGTCAAGAGACCCAGTACTTC
TRBV18	NA	TRBJ1-6	NA	CASSPVDDSPLHF	TGTGCCAGCTCACCAGTCGATGATTCACCCCTCCACTTT
TRBV30	NA	TRBJ1-2	TRBD1	CAWGAGGDNYGYTF	TGTGCCTGGGGGGCAGGGGGGGATAACTATGGCTACACCTTC
TRBV18	NA	TRBJ1-4	NA	CASSPPGREKLFF	TGTGCCAGCTCACCTCCAGGGAGGGAGAAACTGTTTTTT
TRBV7-6	once	TRBJ2-2	NA	CASSLGSATGELFF	TGTGCCAGCAGCTTGGGCAGTGCTACCGGGGAGCTGTTTTTT
TRBV19	NA	TRBJ1-2	TRBD1	CASSSLLGQGNYGYTF	TGTGCCAGTAGCTCATTGCTCGGACAGGGGAACTATGGCTACACCTTC
TRBV20-1	NA	TRBJ2-3	NA	CSAARTDTQYF	TGCAGTGCTGCCCGCACAGATACGCAGTATTTT
TRBV5-4	NA	TRBJ2-7	NA	CASSLGTSGYEQYF	TGTGCCAGCAGCCTTGGGACATCAGGGTACGAGCAGTACTTC
TRBV7-6	once	TRBJ2-7	TRBD2	CASSPYGTSGTPYEQYF	TGTGCCAGCAGCCCGTACGGGACTAGCGGGACCCCCTACGAGCAGTACTTC
TRBV6-2/TRBV6-3	NA	TRBJ2-3	TRBD1	CASSRTDRGTDTQYF	TGTGCCAGCAGCCGAACCGACAGGGGAACAGATACGCAGTATTTT